This record looks at one T cell receptor beta chain sequence and its context. Its antigen is unidentified. This specimen comes from a study of vaccination effects on CD4 cells after COVID-19. General study results and limits: Of the vaccine-induced clones from healthy vaccinees, merely 1 of 255 recognized common cold coronaviruses as well. Late in the post-vaccination period, infection-induced and vaccine-induced clones underwent marked clonal contraction.

Clones were sequenced by immunoSEQ multiplex PCR, and TCRdb holds only the in-frame ones, with some missing. Counted here are 15,000 or so clones, about 74% occurring once; the ten biggest clones make up 20% to 25%. Antigen-specific CD4+ T cells were first expanded with viral peptide pools by the ViraFEST assay and only then sequenced. The culture ran for roughly 10 days before CD4+ T cells were isolated. Two doses of BNT162b2 or mRNA-1273 vaccine were administered to participants. Among the vaccine recipients, none had a prior SARS-CoV-2 infection, and nucleocapsid antibodies were negative. On days 3 and 7, fresh IL-2 medium replaced half the medium. In germline, CDR1 is SGHRS, CDR2 YFSETQ. Trimming took off 0 bases at V and 1 base at J, with 7 bases between the two ends. The CDR3 runs 14 residues.

The V and J genes are TRBV5-1 and TRBJ2-5, with no clear D. The source was CD4+ T cells from PBMCs cultured with HCoV-NL63 spike peptides, collected after COVID-19 vaccination. The TCR sequence derives from a human donor who received a COVID-19 vaccine. The CDR3: CASSLGSSQETQYF. The DNA of the CDR3 is TGCGCCAGCAGCTTGGGGAGCTCCCAAGAGACCCAGTACTTC. Full variable domain (remainder filled in from reference TRBV5-1 and TRBJ2-5): KAGVTQTPRYLIKTRGQQVTLSCSPISGHRSVSWYQQTPGQGLQFLFEYFSETQRNKGNFPGRFSGRQFSNSRSEMNVSTLELGDSALYLCASSLGSSQETQYFGPGTRLLVL.